The 20 T cell receptor beta chains given below trace back to one sample, sequenced in a study of blood T cells in healthy people across ages. With a J-beta primer mix and a sample-barcoded 5' primer, a second PCR ran about 7 to 11 cycles. MiXCR, run by TCRdb on the 5' RACE reads, gives a single entry per CDR3 protein. The data show about 1 million distinct CDR3 sequences, more than 35% seen once. The sample taken for sequencing was blood. The source of these receptors is a woman aged 60 to 75 in good health.

The rearrangement uses TRBV15 and TRBJ2-4; 10 nucleotides align to TRBD2. The CDR3 totals 17 residues. The J segment lost 2 bases and the V segment lost 5 bases, leaving 9 bases of the junction unmatched. Germline CDR1 is LNHNV and CDR2 is YYDKDF (reference sequence). CDR3 DNA sequence: TGTGCCACCAGCCCCCAACCTAGCGGGAGAACCAAAAACATTCAGTACTTC. This sequence encodes CATSPQPSGRTKNIQYF. Drawing the rest from reference TRBV15 and TRBJ2-4, the complete variable domain is DAMVIQNPRYQVTQFGKPVTLSCSQTLNHNVMYWYQQKSSQAPKLLFHYYDKDFNNEADTPDNFQSRRPNTSFCFLDIRSPGLGDTAMYLCATSPQPSGRTKNIQYFGAGTRLSVL.

This clonotype came up a few times. This chain links TRBV29-1 with TRBJ2-5, with TRBD2 matching 15 bases. The CDR3 runs to 16 residues. The germline V gene has CDR1 SQVTM and CDR2 ANQGSEA. Trimming removed 1 base from V and 11 bases from J; junction bases left unmatched: 11. The chain's CDR3 is CSVEAGTSGRIGEQYF. In DNA form, the CDR3 reads TGCAGCGTTGAAGCTGGGACTAGCGGGAGGATTGGTGAGCAGTACTTC. Filled out from reference TRBV29-1 and TRBJ2-5, the complete variable domain reads SAVISQKPSRDICQRGTSLTIQCQVDSQVTMMFWYRQQPGQSLTLIATANQGSEATYESGFVIDKFPISRPNLTFSTLTVSNMSPEDSSIYLCSVEAGTSGRIGEQYFGPGTRLLVL.

This chain links TRBV5-1 with TRBJ2-5; D is perhaps TRBD2 (5 bases). The J call may not be correct, given that the DNA end is closer to TRBJ2-7. This CDR3 region has 13 residues. Germline lookup yields CDR1 SGHRS and CDR2 YFSETQ. The CDR3 protein is CASSFEGSYEQYF. The CDR3 nucleotides are TGCGCCAGCAGCTTTGAGGGTAGCTACGAGCAGTACTTC.

Concerning this clonotype: One end of the junction is discordant with germline, which a read error may explain. J is TRBJ2-1 and V is TRBV4-2, with 9 bases that match TRBD2. The CDR3 contains 16 residues. Germline V CDR1 and CDR2: LGHNA, YNFKEQ. CDR3 region: CASGQKTSGALNEQFF. The CDR3 region has the DNA TGTGCCAGCGGCCAAAAGACTAGCGGAGCCCTCAATGAGCAGTTCTTC.

The sample holds a few counts of this clonotype. The chain employs TRBV10-3 and TRBJ2-3; 7 positions agree with TRBD2. The V gene end was trimmed by 0 bases and the J gene end by 3 bases; junction bases not matched to a gene: 6. There are 16 residues in the CDR3. CDR1 ENHRY and CDR2 SYGVKD come from the germline V gene. The CDR3 coding sequence is TGTGCCATCAGTGAGTCTGGGCGGGAGCAAACAGATACGCAGTATTTT. It is translated as CAISESGREQTDTQYF.

This clonotype has more than one count but fewer than ten. The chain links TRBV10-1 to TRBJ2-7; 7 bases fit TRBD1. CDR3 length: 14 amino acids. Germline assignment: CDR1 WNHNN and CDR2 SYGVQD (reference sequence). The junction had 4 bases not matched to a gene; V was cut back by 2 bases and J by 3 bases. The CDR3 nucleotides read TGCGCCAGCAGTGAGGGTCAGGGGGTCTACGAGCAGTACTTC. Residues: CASSEGQGVYEQYF.

The chain joins TRBV5-1 to TRBJ2-3; possibly TRBD1 for D (5 bases). Trimming shortened V by 4 bases and J by 6 bases, and 15 bases separated the two germline ends. The germline CDR1 and CDR2 sequences are SGHRS and YFSETQ. This CDR3 comprises 14 residues. The CDR3 bases are TGCGCCAGCAGCCCCGGTGGGGCATTGGATACGCAGTATTTT. Its translation: CASSPGGALDTQYF.

This clonotype was detected many times. The V gene is TRBV6-5, the J gene TRBJ2-7, with 8 bases fitting TRBD1. The CDR3 totals 14 residues. Germline V lookup: CDR1 MNHEY, CDR2 SVGAGI. V gave up 3 bases and J gave up 3 bases; unmatched junction bases: 4. CDR3 DNA: TGTGCCAGCAGTTATGGGACAGGCGACTACGAGCAGTACTTC. It is translated as CASSYGTGDYEQYF.

The J gene is TRBJ2-7, the V gene TRBV6-6, with TRBD2 as a possible D gene (6 bases). CDR1 is MNHNY and CDR2 is SVGAGI in the germline V gene (reference sequence). The V end was cut by 2 bases, the J end by 1 base, with 9 bases between. The CDR3 consists of 14 residues. CDR3 in amino acids: CASSYAGLSYEQYF. CDR3 in DNA: TGTGCCAGCAGTTACGCGGGACTTTCCTACGAGCAGTACTTC.

This chain connects TRBV5-1 to TRBJ2-3; 10 nucleotides agree with TRBD2. Germline assignment: CDR1 SGHRS and CDR2 YFSETQ. With V trimmed by 6 bases and J by 4 bases, 17 bases remained unmatched. The CDR3 is 18 amino acids. The CDR3 nucleotides are TGCGCCAGCAAGGCTAGCGGGAGTGCCACGGGGAGTGCAGATACGCAGTATTTT. Its protein is CASKASGSATGSADTQYF.

This clonotype was detected only a few times. The chain is built from TRBV7-2 and TRBJ2-1; the D gene could be TRBD1 or TRBD2 (5 bases each). The germline gives CDR1 SGHTA, CDR2 FQGNSA. V was trimmed by 4 bases and J by 5 bases, leaving 15 bases between them. The CDR3 spans 15 residues. CDR3 DNA sequence: TGTGCCAGCAGCTCCCCCGGGACCGTCAACAATGAGCAGTTCTTC. It translates to CASSSPGTVNNEQFF.

This clonotype was seen a few times. The chain couples TRBV6-2 or TRBV6-3 to TRBJ2-6; 7 bases are a match to TRBD1. The V segment lost 6 bases and the J segment 0 bases; nucleotides outside the gene matches: 8. This CDR3 has 17 residues. Germline V gene sequence: CDR1 MNHEY, CDR2 SVGEGT. The CDR3 is CASRHRGYPSGANVLTF. The CDR3 nucleotides read TGTGCCAGCAGACACAGGGGCTACCCCTCTGGGGCCAACGTCCTGACTTTC.

This clonotype was counted a few times. The genes are TRBV29-1 and TRBJ2-1; 8 bases match TRBD1. V lost 5 bases and J lost 3; bases outside the gene matches: 6. This CDR3 is 14 amino acids long. CDR1 SQVTM and CDR2 ANQGSEA come from the germline V gene. The CDR3 region has the DNA TGCAGCGTTAGACCGGGACAGGTCTACAATGAGCAGTTCTTC. This translates into CSVRPGQVYNEQFF.

This clonotype was observed a handful of times. CDR3 sequence reads: CASSLARGLGPGGEQYF. In DNA, the CDR3 is TGTGCCAGCAGCTTAGCGAGAGGACTAGGCCCCGGGGGCGAGCAGTACTTC. The chain links TRBV7-2 to TRBJ2-7; 7 nucleotides align to TRBD2. CDR1 is SGHTA, CDR2 FQGNSA, per germline. V gave up 0 bases and J gave up 6 bases; unmatched junction bases: 14. This CDR3 has 17 amino acids.

This clonotype was observed a few times. V is TRBV4-2 and J is TRBJ2-5; 9 bases map to TRBD2. Germline V gene sequence: CDR1 LGHNA, CDR2 YNFKEQ. The CDR3 loop spans 19 amino acids. The V and J ends lost 0 bases and 1 base, in that order; junction bases with no gene match: 12. The CDR3 protein is CASSQDFRAGGPTQETQYF. The CDR3 DNA sequence: TGTGCCAGCAGCCAAGATTTTCGGGCGGGAGGGCCGACCCAAGAGACCCAGTACTTC.

This chain links TRBV20-1 with TRBJ2-7, with TRBD1 identical over 9 bases. Germline assignment: CDR1 DFQATT and CDR2 SNEGSKA (reference sequence). V trimming: 6 bases; J trimming: 1 base; junction bases outside the gene matches: 13. This CDR3 comprises 16 residues. CDR3 region: CSAPGQGSAESYEQYF. The CDR3, as DNA: TGCAGTGCGCCGGGACAGGGAAGTGCAGAATCCTACGAGCAGTACTTC.

Notes on this clonotype: The junction and the germline gene differ at one end; a read error may be behind it. The chain carries TRBV7-9 and TRBJ2-1; no firm D call. The CDR3 extends over 12 amino acids. Germline values: CDR1 SEHNR, CDR2 FQNEAQ (reference sequence). CDR3 nucleotide sequence: TGTGCAGCCCACCGGACCCTCAATGAGCGGTTCTTC. Amino acids: CAAHRTLNERFF.

This sequence joins TRBV6-5 and TRBJ2-4; TRBD2 might be the D (5 bases). The CDR3 spans 16 residues. CDR1 MNHEY and CDR2 SVGAGI come from the germline V gene. V dropped 2 bases and J dropped 0 bases, with 11 bases sitting between them. This CDR3 reads CASSYTPLGAKNIQYF. As DNA, the CDR3 is TGTGCCAGCAGTTACACGCCACTAGGAGCCAAAAACATTCAGTACTTC.

In its sample, this clonotype was seen a few times. The chain joins TRBV29-1 to TRBJ1-4; a possible D gene is TRBD1 (6 bases). The CDR3 spans 13 residues. Germline V gene lookup returns CDR1 SQVTM and CDR2 ANQGSEA. Trimming took off 7 bases at V and 7 bases at J, with 16 bases between the two ends. The CDR3 loop is CSGRQVYSEKLFF. In DNA, the CDR3 is TGCAGCGGCAGACAGGTTTACTCTGAAAAACTGTTTTTT.

This clonotype was seen once. V gene TRBV5-1 combines with J gene TRBJ2-1; either TRBD1 or TRBD2 may supply D (5 bases each). V was cut by 2 bases and J by 2 bases, with 14 bases left in between. Germline assignment: CDR1 SGHRS and CDR2 YFSETQ. The CDR3 consists of 16 residues. This CDR3 is CASSFDGDLTYNEQFF. As DNA, the CDR3 is TGCGCCAGCAGCTTCGACGGGGACCTAACCTACAATGAGCAGTTCTTC.